This T cell receptor beta chain was identified during a study of CD8+CD57+ T cells in acquired aplastic anemia. This clonotype was counted many times. All sequencing subjects had displayed CD8+CD57+ cell expansion on flow cytometry. CDR3 and TCR beta VDJ profiling relied on genomic DNA as the template. Via MiXCR, TCRdb re-called the reads, giving one row per CDR3 protein. The sample carries some 92,000 distinct CDR3 sequences, less than 75% recorded once. The CDR3 spans 15 residues. With 0 bases removed from V and 5 bases from J, the gap between germline ends came to 11 bases. This sequence joins TRBV12-3 or TRBV12-4 and TRBJ1-5; D ambiguous. This TCR derives from a human donor with aplastic anemia. Input material: sorted CD4+, CD8+, or CD8+CD57+ T cells (not recorded which) from PBMCs. The DNA of the CDR3 is TGTGCCAGCAGTTTAGCGCCAATGGGTGATCAGCCCCAGCATTTT. This encodes CASSLAPMGDQPQHF.